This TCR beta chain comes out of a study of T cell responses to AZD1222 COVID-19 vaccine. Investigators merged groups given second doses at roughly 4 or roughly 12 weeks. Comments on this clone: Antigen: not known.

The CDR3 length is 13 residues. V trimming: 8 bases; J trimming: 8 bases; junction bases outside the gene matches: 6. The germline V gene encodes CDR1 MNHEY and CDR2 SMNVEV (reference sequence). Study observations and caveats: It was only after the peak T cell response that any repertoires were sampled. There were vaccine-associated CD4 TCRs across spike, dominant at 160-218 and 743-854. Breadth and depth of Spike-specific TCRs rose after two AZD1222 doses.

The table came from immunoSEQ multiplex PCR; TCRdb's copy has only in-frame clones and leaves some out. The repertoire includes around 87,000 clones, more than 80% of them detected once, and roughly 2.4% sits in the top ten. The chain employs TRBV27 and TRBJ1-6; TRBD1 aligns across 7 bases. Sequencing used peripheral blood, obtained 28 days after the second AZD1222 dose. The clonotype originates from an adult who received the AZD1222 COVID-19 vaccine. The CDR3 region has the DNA TGTGCCAGCCGAAGACAGGGTGATTCACCCCTCCACTTT. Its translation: CASRRQGDSPLHF.